This paragraph reports one TCR beta chain. The data derive from a study of type 1 regulatory T cells. The overall study: This in vitro CD4 product, T-allo10, is enriched for Tr1 cells and alloantigen-specific.

From germline, CDR1 is SEHNR and CDR2 FQNEAQ (reference sequence). The V segment lost 3 bases and the J segment 3 bases; nucleotides outside the gene matches: 5. The CDR3 has 15 residues. From the reads, TCRdb called clonotypes with MiXCR, one entry per CDR3 protein. The table lists some 89,000 distinct CDR3 sequences, roughly 30% of them singletons. The specimen sequenced was CD4+ T cells, either the whole sample or a sorted fraction (not recorded which). This clonotype was sampled from a human donor in good health. The chain employs TRBV7-9 and TRBJ1-5; 7 bases line up with TRBD1. The CDR3 region is CASSLAGQHNQPQHF. In DNA form, the CDR3 reads TGTGCCAGCAGCTTGGCGGGACAGCACAATCAGCCCCAGCATTTT. Combining the CDR3 with reference TRBV7-9 and TRBJ1-5 gives the whole variable domain DTGVSQNPRHKITKRGQNVTFRCDPISEHNRLYWYRQTLGQGPEFLTYFQNEAQLEKSRLLSDRFSAERPKGSFSTLEIQRTEQGDSAMYLCASSLAGQHNQPQHFGDGTRLSIL.